Shown below are 17 T cell receptor beta chains from a single sample sequenced in a study of PD-1 blockade in classical Hodgkin lymphoma (dated by TCRdb to between 2020 and 2021). Libraries were built with the immunoSEQ multiplex PCR assay. This is the immuneACCESS table as TCRdb keeps it, with only in-frame sequences that have V and J called. A part of the clones is gone; compared with another copy, unresolved V genes explain less than half, and the rest is unexplained. The sample includes about 15,000 clones, with over 70% observed a single time. The ten largest clones represent around 1.9% of the sample. This sample's time point label indicates: cycle 4 day 1 (C4D1), after more than five weeks of nivolumab. Every trial patient had relapsed following autologous stem cell transplantation, and prior brentuximab vedotin exposure was what differed among cohorts A, B and C. Using a Miltenyi CD4+ T cell isolation kit, CD4+ T cells were purified from thawed PBMCs through magnetic negative selection.

The starting material was CD4+ T cells from blood, obtained before the fourth cycle of nivolumab. Receptors originate from a human donor with classical Hodgkin lymphoma.

This chain uses TRBV19 with TRBJ1-4, with D uncertain. This CDR3 has 12 residues. V was pared by 3 bases and J by 8 bases, with 7 bases between. Germline lookup yields CDR1 LNHDA and CDR2 SQIVND (reference sequence). The DNA of the CDR3 is TGTGCCAGTAGTATTGGGAGGGAAAAACTGTTTTTT. It translates to CASSIGREKLFF.

The chain links TRBV10-3 to TRBJ2-1; tentatively, D is TRBD1 or TRBD2 (5 bases each). The CDR3 has 13 residues. V was clipped by 10 bases and J by 15 bases, with 25 bases between them. Germline assignment: CDR1 ENHRY and CDR2 SYGVKD. The CDR3 DNA reads as TGTGCCACCAGGGAGAATGCCGCCGGTGTGGCGTTCTTC. Translating it yields CATRENAAGVAFF.

This chain connects TRBV29-1 to TRBJ2-3, with 7 bases lining up with TRBD2. Trimming at V came to 4 bases and at J to 0 bases, leaving 4 bases not matched to a gene. The CDR3 loop spans 14 amino acids. Germline-derived CDR1 and CDR2 are SQVTM and ANQGSEA. The DNA for the CDR3 is TGCAGCGTTGGACTAGCCCTAAGCACAGATACGCAGTATTTT. Encoded protein: CSVGLALSTDTQYF.

The chain combines TRBV29-1 with TRBJ2-1; D unclear. Germline-derived CDR1 and CDR2 are SQVTM and ANQGSEA. With 3 bases removed from V and 0 bases from J, the gap between germline ends came to 12 bases. The CDR3 loop spans 15 amino acids. In nucleotides, the CDR3 is TGCAGCGTTGAGCCAAGCCGAAACTCCTACAATGAGCAGTTCTTC. It yields the protein CSVEPSRNSYNEQFF.

This rearrangement joins TRBV10-3 to TRBJ2-3; D is perhaps TRBD1 (6 bases). Germline CDR1 and CDR2: ENHRY and SYGVKD. The CDR3 consists of 14 residues. Between the trimmed V and J ends, which lost 6 bases and 2 bases, there was a span of 12 bases. The CDR3 coding sequence is TGTGCCATCAGCGGACAGCTCCACACAGATACGCAGTATTTT. Translating gives CAISGQLHTDTQYF.

This sequence joins TRBV18 and TRBJ2-1; 10 bases match TRBD2. Germline V gives CDR1 KGHSH, CDR2 LQKENI. V shed 0 bases, J shed 6 bases, and the junction held 8 bases outside the gene matches. The CDR3 contains 17 residues. As DNA, the CDR3 is TGTGCCAGCTCACCACCGTGGGTAGCGGGAGGTTTCAATGAGCAGTTCTTC. Its translation: CASSPPWVAGGFNEQFF.

This clone has only a few counts. The chain couples TRBV6-5 to TRBJ1-2; 7 nucleotides align to TRBD1. The CDR3 is made up of 15 amino acids. The germline V gene encodes CDR1 MNHEY and CDR2 SVGAGI. Losses at the gene ends were 5 bases for V and 3 bases for J; bases not matched to a gene: 9. CDR3 region: CASSAQTGTHYGYTF. The CDR3 coding sequence is TGTGCCAGCAGTGCCCAGACAGGGACACACTATGGCTACACCTTC.

The chain carries TRBV5-1 and TRBJ2-7; D unresolved. Germline V gives CDR1 SGHRS, CDR2 YFSETQ. Trimming took off 3 bases at V and 4 bases at J, with 5 bases between the two ends. The CDR3 sequence is 11 residues long. CDR3 sequence (DNA): TGCGCCAGCAGCTCAAATTACGAGCAGTACTTC. It encodes CASSSNYEQYF.

The rearrangement joins TRBV6-4 to TRBJ2-3, with 8 bases that match TRBD2. This CDR3 spans 17 amino acids. The V and J ends lost 5 bases and 0 bases, in that order; junction bases with no gene match: 10. CDR1 and CDR2 from the germline V gene are MRHNA and SNTAGT. The CDR3 sequence: CASSRSGRPTSTDTQYF. CDR3 nucleotide sequence: TGTGCCAGCAGTAGGAGCGGGAGACCTACTAGCACAGATACGCAGTATTTT.

This chain links TRBV9 with TRBJ2-6; 13 positions match TRBD2. The CDR3 is 17 amino acids. Germline V CDR1 and CDR2: SGDLS, YYNGEE. With V trimmed by 4 bases and J by 2 bases, 3 bases remained unmatched. CDR3 in DNA: TGTGCCAGCAGCAAACTAGCGGGAGGGACTGGGGCCAACGTCCTGACTTTC. This translates into CASSKLAGGTGANVLTF.

V gene TRBV5-1 combines with J gene TRBJ1-2, with TRBD1 identical over 7 bases. The CDR3 is made up of 15 amino acids. Germline loops: CDR1 SGHRS, CDR2 YFSETQ. J gave up 0 bases and V 2 bases, and 4 bases lay outside the gene matches. This chain's CDR3 is CASSLSGGANYGYTF. In DNA, the CDR3 is TGCGCCAGCAGCTTATCAGGGGGAGCTAACTATGGCTACACCTTC.

This sequence joins TRBV27 and TRBJ2-7; unclear D gene. CDR1 and CDR2 (germline): MNHEY, SMNVEV (reference sequence). The CDR3 contains 13 residues. The germline V and J ends were trimmed by 0 bases and 2 bases, with 5 bases remaining between them. The CDR3 DNA is TGTGCCAGCAGTTTATCCGGCCCCTACGAGCAGTACTTC. Its translation: CASSLSGPYEQYF.

The chain uses TRBV6-1 and TRBJ2-4; 10 bases agree with TRBD2. CDR1 MNHNS and CDR2 SASEGT come from the germline V gene. The ends lost 6 bases at V and 7 bases at J; junction bases unmatched: 3. The CDR3 loop spans 13 amino acids. CDR3 nucleotides: TGTGCCAGCAGGGGACTAGCGTGGAACATTCAGTACTTC. Translated, it gives CASRGLAWNIQYF.

The genes are TRBV25-1 and TRBJ2-2; D not resolved. The germline V gene has CDR1 MGHDK and CDR2 SYGVNS. With 1 base removed from V and 0 bases from J, the gap between germline ends came to 6 bases. CDR3 length: 15 amino acids. In DNA, the CDR3 is TGTGCCAGCAGTGAATGGTCAGCGAACACCGGGGAGCTGTTTTTT. This codes for CASSEWSANTGELFF.

V gene TRBV28 combines with J gene TRBJ2-7; 9 bases agree with TRBD1. The CDR3 is made up of 14 amino acids. Germline lookup yields CDR1 MDHEN and CDR2 SYDVKM. V was clipped by 6 bases and J by 3 bases; unmatched bases: 6. The CDR3 nucleotides read TGTGCCAGCAGAAAACAGGGGGCGGGCTACGAGCAGTACTTC. It is translated as CASRKQGAGYEQYF.

V and J are TRBV2 and TRBJ2-3; tentative D call: TRBD1 (6 bases). CDR3 size: 16 residues. The V gene's germline CDR1 is SNHLY and CDR2 FYNNEI. The V end lost 6 bases, the J end lost 6 bases, and 22 bases lay between the germline ends. The CDR3 DNA follows: TGTGCCAGCAGCGGGGTACTTGGCCAGGGGACCGATACGCAGTATTTT. Protein sequence: CASSGVLGQGTDTQYF. Full variable domain (missing parts from reference TRBV2 and TRBJ2-3): EPEVTQTPSHQVTQMGQEVILRCVPISNHLYFYWYRQILGQKVEFLVSFYNNEISEKSEIFDDQFSVERPDGSNFTLKIRSTKLEDSAMYFCASSGVLGQGTDTQYFGPGTRLTVL.

This clone was counted between two and nine times. This rearrangement joins TRBV18 to TRBJ1-5; D is ambiguous. The CDR3 totals 15 residues. Germline V gene data show CDR1 as KGHSH and CDR2 as LQKENI. V lost 3 bases, J lost 3 bases, and 12 bases lay in between. DNA for the CDR3: TGTGCCAGCTCACCGCTGGGTGGGTTCAATCAGCCCCAGCATTTT. Translation: CASSPLGGFNQPQHF. The full variable domain, completed using reference TRBV18 and TRBJ1-5, is NAGVMQNPRHLVRRRGQEARLRCSPMKGHSHVYWYRQLPEEGLKFMVYLQKENIIDESGMPKERFSAEFPKEGPSILRIQQVVRGDSAAYFCASSPLGGFNQPQHFGDGTRLSIL.